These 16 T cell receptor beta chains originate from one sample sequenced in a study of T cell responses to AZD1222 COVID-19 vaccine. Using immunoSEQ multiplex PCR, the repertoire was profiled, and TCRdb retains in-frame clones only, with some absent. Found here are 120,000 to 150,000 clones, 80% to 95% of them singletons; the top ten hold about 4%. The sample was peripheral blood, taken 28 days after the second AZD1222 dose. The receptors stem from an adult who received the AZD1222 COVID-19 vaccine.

Written as DNA, the CDR3 is TGTGCCAGCAGTTACGGCCCAGGGGTAGACGAGCAGTACTTC. Its translation is CASSYGPGVDEQYF. The chain recombines TRBV6-2 or TRBV6-3 with TRBJ2-7, with TRBD1 as a possible D gene (6 bases). This CDR3 has 14 residues. Germline CDR1 reads MNHEY; CDR2 reads SVGEGT. The V gene lost 2 bases and the J gene lost 5 bases, with 13 bases spanning the gap.

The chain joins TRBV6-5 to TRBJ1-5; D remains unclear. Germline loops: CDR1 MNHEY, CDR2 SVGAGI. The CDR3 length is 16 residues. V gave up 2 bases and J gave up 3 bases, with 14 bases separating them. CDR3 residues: CASSYINRRDNQPQHF. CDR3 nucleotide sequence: TGTGCCAGCAGTTACATCAACAGACGAGACAATCAGCCCCAGCATTTT.

CDR3 loop: CASSTGGLREGRNTEAFF. The CDR3 DNA reads as TGTGCCAGCAGCACTGGGGGCTTGAGGGAGGGTCGGAACACTGAAGCTTTCTTT. The genes are TRBV13 and TRBJ1-1; D possibly corresponds to TRBD1 (6 bases). The V end lost 5 bases, the J end lost 1 base, and 23 bases lay between the germline ends. The CDR3 loop spans 18 amino acids. The germline V gene encodes CDR1 PRHDT and CDR2 FYEKMQ (reference sequence).

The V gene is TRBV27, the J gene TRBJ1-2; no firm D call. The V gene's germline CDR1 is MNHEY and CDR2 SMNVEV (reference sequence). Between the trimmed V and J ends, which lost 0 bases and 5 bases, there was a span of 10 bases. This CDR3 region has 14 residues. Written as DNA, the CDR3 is TGTGCCAGCAGTTTATCGGGCAGGATGTATGGCTACACCTTC. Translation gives CASSLSGRMYGYTF.

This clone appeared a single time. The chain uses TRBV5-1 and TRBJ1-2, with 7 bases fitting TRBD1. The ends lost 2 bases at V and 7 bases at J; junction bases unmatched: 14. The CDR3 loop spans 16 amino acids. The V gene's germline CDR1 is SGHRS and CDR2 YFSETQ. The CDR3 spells CASSLIPTGPLPGYTF. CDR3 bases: TGCGCCAGCAGCTTAATCCCGACAGGGCCCCTGCCTGGCTACACCTTC.

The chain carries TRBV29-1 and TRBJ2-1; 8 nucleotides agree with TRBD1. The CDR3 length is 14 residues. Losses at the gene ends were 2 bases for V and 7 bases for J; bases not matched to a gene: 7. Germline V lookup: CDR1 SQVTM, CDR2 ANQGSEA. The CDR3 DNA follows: TGCAGCGTTGAATCCAGGGGGCAAGGGAATGAGCAGTTCTTC. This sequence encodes CSVESRGQGNEQFF.

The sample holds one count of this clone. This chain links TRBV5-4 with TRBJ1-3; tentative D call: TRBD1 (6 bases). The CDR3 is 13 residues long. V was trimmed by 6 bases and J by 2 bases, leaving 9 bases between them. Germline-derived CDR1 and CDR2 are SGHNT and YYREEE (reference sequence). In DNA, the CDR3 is TGTGCCAGCAAGCAGGGGCCTGGAAACACCATATATTTT. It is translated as CASKQGPGNTIYF. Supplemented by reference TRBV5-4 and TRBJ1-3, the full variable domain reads ETGVTQSPTHLIKTRGQQVTLRCSSQSGHNTVSWYQQALGQGPQFIFQYYREEENGRGNFPPRFSGLQFPNYSSELNVNALELDDSALYLCASKQGPGNTIYFGEGSWLTVV.

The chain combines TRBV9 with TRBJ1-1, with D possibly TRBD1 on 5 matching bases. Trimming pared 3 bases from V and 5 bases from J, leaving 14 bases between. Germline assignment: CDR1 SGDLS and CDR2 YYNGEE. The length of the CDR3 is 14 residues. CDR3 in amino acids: CASSGSGGGTEAFF. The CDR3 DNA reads TGTGCCAGCAGCGGCTCTGGGGGTGGTACTGAAGCTTTCTTT.

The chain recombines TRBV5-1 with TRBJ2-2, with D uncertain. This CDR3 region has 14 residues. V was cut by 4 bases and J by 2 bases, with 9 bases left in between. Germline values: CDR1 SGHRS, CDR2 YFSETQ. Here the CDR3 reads CASSSMGNTGELFF. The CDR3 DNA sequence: TGCGCCAGCAGCAGTATGGGTAACACCGGGGAGCTGTTTTTT.

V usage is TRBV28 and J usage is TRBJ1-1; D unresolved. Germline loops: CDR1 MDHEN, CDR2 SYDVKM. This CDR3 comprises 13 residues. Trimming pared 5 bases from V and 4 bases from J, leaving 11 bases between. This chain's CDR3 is CASSENLGTEAFF. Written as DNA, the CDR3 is TGTGCCAGCAGTGAGAACCTCGGCACTGAAGCTTTCTTT.

Here the CDR3 reads CASSLAPEQETQYF. The DNA for the CDR3 is TGCGCCAGCAGCTTGGCCCCGGAGCAAGAGACCCAGTACTTC. The chain uses TRBV5-1 and TRBJ2-5; D unresolved. V was trimmed by 0 bases and J by 2 bases, leaving 8 bases between them. Germline CDR1 is SGHRS and CDR2 is YFSETQ. The CDR3 has 14 residues. Using reference TRBV5-1 and TRBJ2-5 for the parts outside the CDR3, the full variable domain is KAGVTQTPRYLIKTRGQQVTLSCSPISGHRSVSWYQQTPGQGLQFLFEYFSETQRNKGNFPGRFSGRQFSNSRSEMNVSTLELGDSALYLCASSLAPEQETQYFGPGTRLLVL.

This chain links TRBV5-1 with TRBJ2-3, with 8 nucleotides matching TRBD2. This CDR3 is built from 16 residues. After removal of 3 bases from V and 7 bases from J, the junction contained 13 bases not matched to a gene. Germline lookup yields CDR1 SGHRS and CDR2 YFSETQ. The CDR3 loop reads CASSSRAGAGRNTQYF. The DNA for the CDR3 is TGCGCCAGCAGCTCGAGAGCGGGGGCCGGGAGAAATACGCAGTATTTT.

The chain's CDR3 is CASSLTHLYTQYF. The CDR3 DNA follows: TGTGCCAGCAGTTTAACACACCTTTATACGCAGTATTTT. The chain recombines TRBV12-3 or TRBV12-4 with TRBJ2-3; D is uncertain. V lost 2 bases and J 7 bases, leaving 10 bases between the germline ends. The CDR3 contains 13 residues.

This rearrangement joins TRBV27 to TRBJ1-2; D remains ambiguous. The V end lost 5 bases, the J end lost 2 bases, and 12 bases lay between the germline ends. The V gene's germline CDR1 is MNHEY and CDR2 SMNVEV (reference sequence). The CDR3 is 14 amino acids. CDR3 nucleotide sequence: TGTGCCAGCAGTGGGTGGACTGAAAACTATGGCTACACCTTC. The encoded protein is CASSGWTENYGYTF.

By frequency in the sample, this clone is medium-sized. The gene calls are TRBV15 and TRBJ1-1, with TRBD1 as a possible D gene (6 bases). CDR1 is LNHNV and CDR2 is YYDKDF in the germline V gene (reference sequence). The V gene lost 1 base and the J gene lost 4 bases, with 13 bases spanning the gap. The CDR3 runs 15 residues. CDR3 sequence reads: CATSRGVQTGTEAFF. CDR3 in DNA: TGTGCCACCAGCAGAGGGGTCCAGACAGGCACTGAAGCTTTCTTT.

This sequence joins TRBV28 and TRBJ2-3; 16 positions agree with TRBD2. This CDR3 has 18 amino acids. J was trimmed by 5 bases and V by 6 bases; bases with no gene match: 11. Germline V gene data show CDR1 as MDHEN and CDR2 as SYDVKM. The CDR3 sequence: CASRTGTSGGASEDTQYF. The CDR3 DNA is TGTGCCAGCAGAACCGGGACTAGCGGGGGGGCCTCGGAAGATACGCAGTATTTT.